A single sample is the source of the 3 T cell receptor beta chains below, sequenced in a study of blood T cells in healthy people across ages. Primers used in a second PCR of about 6 to 12 cycles were a sample-barcoded 5' primer and a J-beta primer mix. TCRdb reanalysed the 5' RACE reads using MiXCR and keeps one entry per CDR3 protein. Of over a million distinct CDR3 sequences detected, approximately 59% appear once; the ten largest clones hold about 6.3%. Source material: blood. The source of these receptors is a man aged 18 to 30 in good health.

This clonotype was detected only once. This rearrangement joins TRBV4-1 to TRBJ2-1; TRBD1 is a possible D gene (7 bases). The germline V gene has CDR1 MGHRA and CDR2 YSYEKL. V was cut by 3 bases and J by 10 bases, with 22 bases left in between. CDR3 size: 16 residues. CDR3 loop: CASSHHHTGDWGEQFF. As DNA, the CDR3 is TGCGCCAGCAGCCACCACCACACAGGGGACTGGGGCGAGCAGTTCTTC.

V gene TRBV5-1 combines with J gene TRBJ2-3, with 8 positions matching TRBD1. The trim removed 4 bases at V and 2 bases at J, leaving 9 bases unmatched. Germline V gene sequence: CDR1 SGHRS, CDR2 YFSETQ. This CDR3 has 16 residues. The CDR3 DNA follows: TGCGCCAGCAGCATTCAGGGGGCAGGAGCCACAGATACGCAGTATTTT. Protein: CASSIQGAGATDTQYF.

This chain uses TRBV6-5 with TRBJ1-1; D ambiguous. Germline V gives CDR1 MNHEY, CDR2 SVGAGI. Trimming shortened V by 8 bases and J by 0 bases, and 10 bases separated the two germline ends. The CDR3 length is 13 residues. In nucleotides, the CDR3 is TGTGCCAGCTGGGCGACGTTGAACACTGAAGCTTTCTTT. The encoded protein is CASWATLNTEAFF.